This T cell receptor (beta chain) was sequenced for a study of cytotoxic CD8 clonotypes in ibrutinib-treated CLL. Study background: Sequencing produced an average of roughly 230,000 productive templates and tens of thousands of productive rearrangements per sample.

Repertoires were generated with immunoSEQ multiplex PCR, while TCRdb's copy carries only in-frame clones and drops some. The data hold about 50,000 clones, with about 65% observed a single time. This clone was recorded a few times. The antigen is unknown. Per the germline V gene, CDR1 is SGDLS and CDR2 is YYNGEE. The J segment lost 0 bases and the V segment lost 3 bases, leaving 9 bases of the junction unmatched. CDR3 length equals 19 residues. Overall study findings and caveats: Clonality increased with ibrutinib response but returned toward baseline at progression. The study found baseline clonality above age-matched healthy donors, tracking circulating CD8+ T-cell counts.

This sample comprised PBMCs, obtained after 12 months of ibrutinib treatment. This TCR was sampled from a human donor with chronic lymphocytic leukemia. This sequence joins TRBV9 and TRBJ2-1; 13 bases match TRBD2. The CDR3 loop is CASSAPGLAGPSSYNEQFF. The CDR3, as DNA: TGTGCCAGCAGCGCACCGGGACTAGCGGGACCGAGCTCCTACAATGAGCAGTTCTTC.